Below are 16 T cell receptor beta chains sequenced from a single sample in a study of beta chain features in type 1 diabetes. Study findings and constraints: For Type 1 diabetes patients, all four CD4+ subsets carried TCRB CDR3s that were moderately but significantly shorter.

No cognate antigen is known for these TCRs. The whole isolated RNA underwent reverse transcription, so sequencing captured expressed TCRB transcripts. Here immunoSEQ multiplex PCR was the method, and the copy in TCRdb shows in-frame clones only, minus some. The sample holds about 340,000 clones, about 13% seen once. Sequencing was carried out using naive CD4+ T cells from blood. These receptors were taken from a woman between 18 and 29 years old with type 1 diabetes.

This clone was observed a handful of times. The rearrangement uses TRBV7-2 and TRBJ2-2; 9 bases line up with TRBD2. CDR1 is SGHTA and CDR2 is FQGNSA in the germline V gene. CDR3 length: 15 residues. J gave up 4 bases and V 6 bases, and 6 bases lay outside the gene matches. The DNA of the CDR3 is TGTGCCAGCAGGCCGGGACTAGCCCTCACCGGGGAGCTGTTTTTT. Translating gives CASRPGLALTGELFF.

This chain connects TRBV28 to TRBJ2-7; TRBD2 is a possible D gene (6 bases). Per the germline V gene, CDR1 is MDHEN and CDR2 is SYDVKM. The CDR3 has 17 residues. V lost 5 bases to trimming and J lost 0 bases, with 20 bases between them. CDR3 residues: CASSLGGSGLISYEQYF. The CDR3 DNA is TGTGCCAGCAGTCTTGGGGGGAGCGGCCTTATCTCCTACGAGCAGTACTTC.

This clone was counted only a few times. V is TRBV2 and J is TRBJ2-1, with 8 positions matching TRBD2. Trimming removed 6 bases from V and 4 bases from J; junction bases left unmatched: 5. The CDR3 runs 14 residues. Germline V lookup: CDR1 SNHLY, CDR2 FYNNEI. CDR3 protein: CASRSSGLYNEQFF. The CDR3, as DNA: TGTGCCAGCAGATCTAGCGGGCTTTACAATGAGCAGTTCTTC.

Only a few counts were recorded for this clone. The rearrangement uses TRBV5-1 and TRBJ2-5; a possible D gene is TRBD2 (6 bases). Trimming cost V 2 bases and J 4 bases, with 18 bases left between them. This CDR3 region has 16 residues. The germline V gene encodes CDR1 SGHRS and CDR2 YFSETQ. CDR3 nucleotide sequence: TGCGCCAGCAGCTTACTCCCCCGGGAGCTGGGAGAGACCCAGTACTTC. Protein: CASSLLPRELGETQYF.

This clone appeared a few times. J is TRBJ2-2 and V is TRBV2; 10 positions match TRBD1. The CDR3 length is 15 residues. Per germline, CDR1 SNHLY and CDR2 FYNNEI. The V and J ends lost 6 bases and 6 bases, in that order; junction bases with no gene match: 7. CDR3 region: CASRGTGERSGELFF. The CDR3 region has the DNA TGTGCCAGCAGGGGGACAGGGGAGAGGTCCGGGGAGCTGTTTTTT.

This clone has more than one count but fewer than ten. The rearrangement links TRBV7-2 to TRBJ2-4; D ambiguous. This CDR3 contains 13 residues. The V end was cut by 1 base, the J end by 12 bases, with 13 bases between. CDR1 and CDR2 (germline): SGHTA, FQGNSA. CDR3 sequence (DNA): TGTGCCAGCAGCTTAGACTGGGCGTACGCTCAGTACTTC. Its protein product is CASSLDWAYAQYF. Filled out from reference TRBV7-2 and TRBJ2-4, the complete variable domain reads GAGVSQSPSNKVTEKGKDVELRCDPISGHTALYWYRQSLGQGLEFLIYFQGNSAPDKSGLPSDRFSAERTGGSVSTLTIQRTQQEDSAVYLCASSLDWAYAQYFGAGTRLSVL.

CDR3 in DNA: TGTGCCAGCAGCAAACAGGGGGCGAGGGTCCAAGAGACCCAGTACTTC. Its translation: CASSKQGARVQETQYF. This sequence joins TRBV5-6 and TRBJ2-5; 9 nucleotides line up with TRBD1. Losses at the gene ends were 4 bases for V and 1 base for J; bases not matched to a gene: 8. Germline V gives CDR1 SGHDT, CDR2 YYEEEE. The CDR3 length is 16 residues.

This chain uses TRBV28 with TRBJ2-2; no reliable D call. The CDR3 extends over 13 amino acids. From germline, CDR1 is MDHEN and CDR2 SYDVKM. The V gene lost 8 bases and the J gene lost 2 bases, with 9 bases spanning the gap. The CDR3 loop reads CASRVSNTGELFF. The CDR3 DNA sequence: TGTGCCAGCCGGGTCTCAAACACCGGGGAGCTGTTTTTT.

V and J are TRBV10-3 and TRBJ2-7; 7 bases align to TRBD2. J gave up 4 bases and V 6 bases, and 12 bases lay outside the gene matches. The CDR3 runs 15 residues. Germline CDR1 reads ENHRY; CDR2 reads SYGVKD. The CDR3 is CAIRPGGSVGYEQYF. The CDR3 nucleotides are TGTGCCATCAGGCCGGGAGGCTCTGTCGGTTACGAGCAGTACTTC.

Only a few counts were recorded for this clone. The chain carries TRBV28 and TRBJ2-3; 7 bases fit TRBD2. J gave up 2 bases and V 6 bases, and 8 bases lay outside the gene matches. Germline V lookup: CDR1 MDHEN, CDR2 SYDVKM. The CDR3 is 15 amino acids. The DNA for the CDR3 is TGTGCCAGCAGCCCATCTAGCGGCCACACAGATACGCAGTATTTT. Translating gives CASSPSSGHTDTQYF.

The chain couples TRBV18 to TRBJ2-7, with D possibly being TRBD1 (5 bases). This CDR3 comprises 12 residues. The V end was cut by 5 bases, the J end by 5 bases, with 10 bases between. CDR1 is KGHSH and CDR2 is LQKENI in the germline V gene. The CDR3 is CASSLVGDEQYF. Written as DNA, the CDR3 is TGTGCCAGCTCATTAGTAGGGGACGAGCAGTACTTC.

This rearrangement joins TRBV10-3 to TRBJ1-5; D possibly corresponds to TRBD1 (5 bases). CDR1 and CDR2 (germline): ENHRY, SYGVKD. CDR3 length: 14 amino acids. In nucleotides, the CDR3 is TGTGCTGCCAGGGCGGGGGGTGCGGATCAGCCCCAGCATTTT. This codes for CAARAGGADQPQHF.

This clone was seen a handful of times. This rearrangement joins TRBV11-2 to TRBJ2-7; 7 bases map to TRBD1. This CDR3 region has 16 residues. The ends lost 5 bases at V and 2 bases at J; junction bases unmatched: 12. Germline V CDR1 and CDR2: SGHAT, FQNNGV. The CDR3 reads CASSPRGTATPYEQYV. DNA of the CDR3: TGTGCCAGCAGCCCTAGGGGGACAGCAACCCCCTACGAGCAGTACGTC.

This clone appeared a few times. V is TRBV11-2 and J is TRBJ2-1, with TRBD2 matching 9 bases. From germline, CDR1 is SGHAT and CDR2 FQNNGV. V lost 4 bases, J lost 10 bases, and 17 bases stayed unmatched. This CDR3 is built from 17 residues. In DNA, the CDR3 is TGTGCCAGCAGCTCTCTATGGGGCGGGAGGGCTAGAAAAGAGCAGTTCTTC. Protein product: CASSSLWGGRARKEQFF.

This clone was detected a few times. The CDR3 nucleotides are TGTGCCAGCAGTGACTCGACAGGGCAGGTTGGGGCCAACGTCCTGACTTTC. It is translated as CASSDSTGQVGANVLTF. The chain links TRBV25-1 to TRBJ2-6; TRBD1 aligns across 7 bases. The CDR3 contains 17 residues. Unmatched junction bases numbered 8, after V lost 3 bases and J lost 3 bases. In germline, CDR1 is MGHDK, CDR2 SYGVNS.

This clone showed up just a few times. This chain links TRBV29-1 with TRBJ2-1; the match to TRBD2 covers 10 bases. J was trimmed by 6 bases and V by 4 bases; bases with no gene match: 12. The germline CDR1 and CDR2 sequences are SQVTM and ANQGSEA. This CDR3 comprises 16 residues. The chain's CDR3 is CSVVLSGRTPANEQFF. DNA of the CDR3: TGCAGCGTTGTTCTTAGCGGGAGGACCCCGGCCAATGAGCAGTTCTTC.